This T cell receptor (beta chain) was captured in a study of blood T cell repertoires in COVID-19. Background on the study: Sites across the United States, Italy and Spain contributed samples from acute and convalescent COVID-19.

Enrollees, about 18 to 89 years old, lived in approximately 25 US areas. Study processing details: Estimation of nucleated cell counts relied on the amplification of reference gene primers. The repertoire was sequenced with immunoSEQ multiplex PCR; TCRdb's copy has only in-frame clones and lacks some. The V and J calls and clone size come from that table; D and trimming were worked out from the DNA. The sample has some 250,000 clones, approximately 90% seen once; the top ten hold 2.3%. This CDR3 is 12 amino acids long. With 8 bases removed from V and 4 bases from J, the gap between germline ends came to 9 bases. Germline V lookup: CDR1 SNHLY, CDR2 FYNNEI.

This TCR came from a woman in her thirties or forties with acute COVID-19. This chain connects TRBV2 to TRBJ1-5; the D is unclear. The specimen sequenced was PBMCs or T cells enriched from blood (not recorded which). This CDR3 reads CASGRHNQPQHF. The DNA for the CDR3 is TGTGCCAGCGGCAGGCATAATCAGCCCCAGCATTTT.